This TCR beta chain is drawn from a study of T cells in localized non-small cell lung cancer. Study outcomes and limitations: A median around 57 of the top 100 tumor clones appeared in adjacent lung. Because only a single region of the tumor was sequenced, heterogeneity remains possible. Adjacent uninvolved lung tissue had the highest T cell clonality, exceeding tumor. Density of T cells in blood, when higher, went with longer overall survival.

TCRdb's copy holds only in-frame clones and misses some; the assay was immunoSEQ multiplex PCR. The data hold roughly 38,000 clones, with more than 80% observed a single time. Germline V gives CDR1 MNHNS, CDR2 SASEGT. The CDR3 has 15 residues. The J segment lost 3 bases and the V segment lost 6 bases, leaving 7 bases of the junction unmatched. Points on this clone: Its antigen is as yet unknown.

The receptor was isolated from an older male donor with stage II lung adenocarcinoma. The chain has TRBV6-1 and TRBJ2-1; 8 positions match TRBD1. This specimen consisted of peripheral blood mononuclear cells, obtained before any cancer treatment. DNA for the CDR3: TGTGCCAGCAGGAAACAGGGGGTCAGCTACAATGAGCAGTTCTTC. As protein: CASRKQGVSYNEQFF.